This T cell receptor (beta chain) is from a study of technical replicates of blood from a few donors. CDR1 and CDR2 from the germline V gene are SGHRS and YFSETQ. The CDR3 is 14 residues long. V lost 1 base, J lost 3 bases, and 10 bases lay in between. Profiled with immunoSEQ multiplex PCR; TCRdb holds only in-frame clones, not every one. This repertoire shows tens of thousands of clones, roughly 91% found once; its top ten account for around 4.9%. The chain joins TRBV5-1 to TRBJ2-5; TRBD1 might be the D (5 bases). The source material was PBMCs. The sequence was obtained from a human donor in good health. Some clones in this sample may be carry-over from other donors' samples. The CDR3 nucleotides are TGCGCCAGCAGCTTGATGCCAGGGAAAGAGACCCAGTACTTC. This sequence encodes CASSLMPGKETQYF.